Sequencing of this T cell receptor beta chain was carried out in a study of T cell changes during pregnancy in multiple sclerosis. Profiling relied on immunoSEQ multiplex PCR, and the TCRdb table lists in-frame clones only, not all of them. The sample consists of roughly 63,000 clones, roughly 93% of them appearing once. From germline, CDR1 is SGHRS and CDR2 YFSETQ. This CDR3 is 14 amino acids long. V lost 4 bases, J lost 5 bases, and 16 bases lay in between. The sequences come from CD8+ T cells from peripheral blood mononuclear cells, collected in the second trimester of pregnancy. The rearrangement joins TRBV5-1 to TRBJ2-7, with D maybe TRBD2 (5 bases). The receptor's source is a female donor with multiple sclerosis, enrolled in a pregnancy study. The CDR3 reads CASSPEGLADEQYF. Here the CDR3 DNA reads TGCGCCAGCAGCCCCGAGGGCCTAGCAGACGAGCAGTACTTC.